The rows below give T cell receptor beta chains drawn from one sample of a study of immune evolution from preneoplasia to lung adenocarcinoma. Profiled with immunoSEQ multiplex PCR; TCRdb holds only in-frame clones, not every one. The table includes about 41,000 clones, roughly 80% detected once. The specimen sequenced was FFPE invasive lung adenocarcinoma tissue. These receptors were collected from a person between 55 and 69 years old with lung adenocarcinoma. The CDR3 runs from the conserved cysteine through the conserved F or W. The order of the fields is D gene, J gene, V gene, clone size, CDR3 protein, CDR3 DNA. D genes are given only for firm matches. Expanded clones are given a class, and other clones once, few, many or no size at all.

TRBD1 | TRBJ2-2 | TRBV7-2 | medium-sized | CASSPRQGVTGELFF | TGTGCCAGCAGCCCTAGACAGGGGGTAACCGGGGAGCTGTTTTTT
. | TRBJ2-7 | TRBV4-2 | once | CASSQDTGREQYF | TGTGCCAGCAGCCAAGATACTGGCCGCGAGCAGTACTTC
. | TRBJ2-2 | TRBV25-1 | few | CASSETSGVTGELFF | TGTGCCAGCAGTGAAACGTCTGGGGTCACCGGGGAGCTGTTTTTT
. | TRBJ2-2 | TRBV18 | once | CASSPGVAANTGELFF | TGTGCCAGCTCACCAGGGGTAGCCGCGAACACCGGGGAGCTGTTTTTT
. | TRBJ2-7 | TRBV28 | . | CASSLTYEQYF | TGTGCCAGCAGTCTAACCTACGAGCAGTACTTC
. | TRBJ2-5 | TRBV20-1 | . | CSGLLGETQYF | TGCAGTGGGTTACTAGGAGAGACCCAGTACTTC
. | TRBJ2-7 | TRBV7-6 | . | CASSAGSEQYF | TGTGCCAGCAGCGCCGGTTCGGAGCAGTACTTC
TRBD2 | TRBJ2-5 | TRBV4-1 | . | CASSPSRSGRDRETQYF | TGCGCCAGCAGCCCCTCGCGTAGCGGGAGGGACAGGGAGACCCAGTACTTC
. | TRBJ1-2 | TRBV15 | . | CATSRDISGYTF | TGTGCCACCAGCAGAGATATTTCTGGCTACACCTTC
TRBD2 | TRBJ2-2 | TRBV5-5 | . | CASSQGLAVNTGELFF | TGTGCCAGCAGCCAGGGACTAGCGGTGAACACCGGGGAGCTGTTTTTT
TRBD1 | TRBJ2-1 | TRBV6-6 | . | CASSYSTGGNEQFF | TGTGCCAGCAGTTACTCGACAGGGGGCAATGAGCAGTTCTTC
. | TRBJ2-2 | TRBV14 | . | CASSSQLSGELFF | TGTGCCAGCAGCTCGCAGCTCTCCGGGGAGCTGTTTTTT
. | TRBJ2-2 | TRBV18 | . | CASSPAGPTGELFF | TGTGCCAGCTCACCGGCAGGTCCAACCGGGGAGCTGTTTTTT
TRBD2 | TRBJ2-1 | TRBV4-1 | . | CASSQDRTAGGPDEQFF | TGCGCCAGCAGCCAAGATCGGACAGCGGGAGGGCCGGATGAGCAGTTCTTC
. | TRBJ2-6 | TRBV6-5 | . | CASSYLRGVGANVLTF | TGTGCCAGCAGTTACCTAAGGGGTGTTGGGGCCAACGTCCTGACTTTC